This T cell receptor (beta chain) emerged from a study of CD8+CD57+ T cells in acquired aplastic anemia. General study findings and limits: A set of more than 25 CD8+ CDR3 sequences was shared between patients and controls, and these sequences appeared highly expressed in patients. CD8+ Simpson's diversity did not differ significantly between patients and controls.

The CDR3 consists of 13 residues. V was cut by 3 bases and J by 2 bases, with 8 bases left in between. Germline lookup yields CDR1 LNHDA and CDR2 SQIVND (reference sequence). Genomic DNA, the template, was used for profiling of the TCR beta VDJ and CDR3. One entry per CDR3 protein results from TCRdb running MiXCR on the reads. The sample includes some 190,000 distinct CDR3 sequences, just over 45% of them seen just once. Note on this clonotype: No antigen is known for it.

The sequenced sample was sorted CD4+, CD8+, or CD8+CD57+ T cells (not recorded which) from PBMCs. The chain employs TRBV19 and TRBJ2-7; D possibly corresponds to TRBD1 (6 bases). This TCR was recovered from a human donor in good health. CDR3 in amino acids: CASSMGAAYEQYF. The CDR3 DNA sequence: TGTGCCAGTAGTATGGGGGCGGCCTACGAGCAGTACTTC.